This passage covers 18 T cell receptor beta chains from one sample sequenced in a study of blood T cells in healthy people across ages. A second PCR of 7 to 11 cycles used a sample-barcoded 5' primer and a J-beta primer mix. TCRdb re-called the 5' RACE reads with MiXCR, one entry per CDR3 protein. In the table there are approximately 1,000,000 distinct CDR3 sequences, 45% of which are singletons. Sequencing input: blood. The source of these receptors is a woman aged 55-75 years in good health.

V is TRBV7-9 and J is TRBJ2-1, with 7 bases matching TRBD1. The V gene's germline CDR1 is SEHNR and CDR2 FQNEAQ (reference sequence). The CDR3 extends over 14 amino acids. Trimming cost V 5 bases and J 9 bases; bases outside gene matches: 10. CDR3 nucleotides: TGTGCCAGCAGCACTGGGACAGCCTTTCTTGAGCAGTTCTTC. Protein: CASSTGTAFLEQFF.

The J gene is TRBJ2-3, the V gene TRBV15; 13 nucleotides agree with TRBD2. CDR3 size: 18 residues. J was trimmed by 4 bases and V by 2 bases; bases with no gene match: 9. Germline V lookup: CDR1 LNHNV, CDR2 YYDKDF (reference sequence). DNA for the CDR3: TGTGCCACCAGCAGAAAGCCCGGACTAGCGGGAGTTTCAGATACGCAGTATTTT. This sequence encodes CATSRKPGLAGVSDTQYF.

The chain couples TRBV20-1 to TRBJ2-3, with 7 bases matching TRBD2. CDR1 and CDR2 (germline): DFQATT, SNEGSKA (reference sequence). The CDR3 covers 12 residues. The J segment lost 7 bases and the V segment lost 6 bases, leaving 7 bases of the junction unmatched. CDR3 sequence (DNA): TGCAGTGCCACCCCCGGGACTAATACGCAGTATTTT. Its protein product is CSATPGTNTQYF.

J is TRBJ2-4 and V is TRBV10-1, with 8 bases lining up with TRBD2. The better agreement between TRBJ2-7 and the DNA end casts doubt on the J call. The germline gives CDR1 WNHNN, CDR2 SYGVQD (reference sequence). CDR3 size: 15 residues. CDR3 in amino acids: CASSPWREDSNEQYF. In DNA form, the CDR3 reads TGCGCCAGCAGTCCCTGGCGGGAGGATAGCAACGAGCAGTACTTC.

This clonotype was recorded at least ten times. This chain uses TRBV29-1 with TRBJ2-3; 9 bases map to TRBD1. Losses at the gene ends were 7 bases for V and 6 bases for J; bases not matched to a gene: 14. Germline V CDR1 and CDR2: SQVTM, ANQGSEA. The CDR3 consists of 15 residues. CDR3 residues: CSARFVGTGMDTQYF. The CDR3 bases are TGCAGCGCCCGATTTGTAGGGACAGGGATGGATACGCAGTATTTT.

V gene TRBV2 combines with J gene TRBJ2-7, with no clear D. Per the germline V gene, CDR1 is SNHLY and CDR2 is FYNNEI. The CDR3 loop spans 13 amino acids. The V end was cut by 6 bases, the J end by 0 bases, with 9 bases between. DNA for the CDR3: TGTGCCAGCAGGTGGACCAGCTCCTACGAGCAGTACTTC. Its translation is CASRWTSSYEQYF.

The chain joins TRBV3-1 to TRBJ1-2; D unresolved. This CDR3 contains 12 residues. Germline values: CDR1 LGHDT, CDR2 YNNKEL (reference sequence). V was pared by 0 bases and J by 8 bases, with 7 bases between. The CDR3 loop reads CASSQDVRGYTF. The DNA for the CDR3 is TGTGCCAGCAGCCAAGACGTGCGCGGCTACACCTTC. Together with reference TRBV3-1 and TRBJ1-2, the CDR3 gives the full variable domain: DTAVSQTPKYLVTQMGNDKSIKCEQNLGHDTMYWYKQDSKKFLKIMFSYNNKELIINETVPNRFSPKSPDKAHLNLHINSLELGDSAVYFCASSQDVRGYTFGSGTRLTVV.

The rearrangement links TRBV20-1 to TRBJ1-2, with TRBD1 matching over 7 bases. Germline lookup yields CDR1 DFQATT and CDR2 SNEGSKA (reference sequence). CDR3 length: 13 residues. V lost 3 bases and J lost 2; bases outside the gene matches: 3. The CDR3 loop is CSASPTGNYGYTF. DNA for the CDR3: TGCAGTGCTAGCCCGACAGGGAACTATGGCTACACCTTC.

The CDR3 region is CSVFGTSTDTQYF. CDR3 DNA: TGCAGCGTCTTCGGAACTAGCACAGATACGCAGTATTTT. The V call is TRBV29-1, the J call TRBJ2-3; D remains ambiguous. Trimming cost V 6 bases and J 0 bases, with 10 bases left between them. The CDR3 extends over 13 amino acids. Germline loops: CDR1 SQVTM, CDR2 ANQGSEA.

This clonotype has more than one count but fewer than ten. The rearrangement joins TRBV10-3 to TRBJ2-3; no reliable D call. CDR3 size: 12 residues. Trimming stripped 6 bases from V and 6 bases from J, with 10 bases between. CDR1 and CDR2 from the germline V gene are ENHRY and SYGVKD. This chain's CDR3 is CAIRGPEDTQYF. The CDR3 nucleotides are TGTGCCATCAGAGGACCAGAGGATACGCAGTATTTT.

The gene calls are TRBV6-5 and TRBJ1-6; TRBD1 matches at 7 bases. The CDR3 spans 14 residues. After removal of 2 bases from V and 7 bases from J, the junction contained 2 bases not matched to a gene. Germline CDR1 reads MNHEY; CDR2 reads SVGAGI. This chain's CDR3 is CASSYGTENSPLHF. DNA of the CDR3: TGTGCCAGCAGTTACGGGACAGAGAATTCACCCCTCCACTTT.

This clonotype was counted between two and nine times. This chain links TRBV20-1 with TRBJ1-1; D uncertain. The V end was cut by 0 bases, the J end by 5 bases, with 16 bases between. From germline, CDR1 is DFQATT and CDR2 SNEGSKA (reference sequence). This CDR3 is 15 amino acids long. As DNA, the CDR3 is TGCAGTGCTAGAGATGTGAGTACCGAAAGGACTGAAGCTTTCTTT. This sequence encodes CSARDVSTERTEAFF.

The CDR3 DNA is TGTGCCAGCGTACGGCGGGGGCTCAGAAGCAATCAGCCCCAGCATTTT. It is translated as CASVRRGLRSNQPQHF. The rearrangement joins TRBV6-6 to TRBJ1-5, with D possibly TRBD1 on 6 matching bases. The CDR3 is made up of 16 amino acids. V was clipped by 8 bases and J by 1 base, with 18 bases between them. CDR1 and CDR2 from the germline V gene are MNHNY and SVGAGI (reference sequence).

In this sample, this clonotype turned up a few times. The chain has TRBV12-3 or TRBV12-4 and TRBJ2-7; D might be TRBD1 (7 bases). The V end lost 7 bases, the J end lost 0 bases, and 13 bases lay between the germline ends. The CDR3 totals 14 residues. The CDR3 coding sequence is TGTGCCAGCACCGCGGGACAGTACTCCTACGAGCAGTACTTC. Encoded protein: CASTAGQYSYEQYF.

This chain links TRBV4-3 with TRBJ1-2; D gene ambiguous. Germline loops: CDR1 LGHNA, CDR2 YSLEER. This CDR3 region has 14 residues. V was pared by 0 bases and J by 2 bases, with 7 bases between. The CDR3 bases are TGCGCCAGCAGCCAAGAGAAAGGGAACTATGGCTACACCTTC. It codes for CASSQEKGNYGYTF.

This clonotype was seen only a few times. This sequence joins TRBV12-3 or TRBV12-4 and TRBJ2-5, with a tentative D call TRBD1 (5 bases). This CDR3 is built from 14 residues. V was pared by 5 bases and J by 4 bases, with 14 bases between. The DNA for the CDR3 is TGTGCCAGCAGTCGACAGTCCTACAGAGAGACCCAGTACTTC. Its translation is CASSRQSYRETQYF.

The chain links TRBV29-1 to TRBJ1-2; no clear D gene. Germline-derived CDR1 and CDR2 are SQVTM and ANQGSEA. The CDR3 is 12 amino acids. Between the trimmed V and J ends, which lost 6 bases and 8 bases, there was a span of 16 bases. The CDR3 here is CSVTQPSDGYTF. CDR3 sequence (DNA): TGCAGCGTGACACAGCCGTCCGACGGCTACACCTTC.

This chain uses TRBV3-1 with TRBJ2-1, with TRBD1 matching over 9 bases. The V and J ends lost 0 bases and 10 bases, in that order; junction bases with no gene match: 4. This CDR3 is built from 14 residues. In germline, CDR1 is LGHDT, CDR2 YNNKEL (reference sequence). CDR3 residues: CASSQDGQGTEQFF. The CDR3 nucleotides are TGTGCCAGCAGCCAAGATGGACAGGGGACGGAGCAGTTCTTC.